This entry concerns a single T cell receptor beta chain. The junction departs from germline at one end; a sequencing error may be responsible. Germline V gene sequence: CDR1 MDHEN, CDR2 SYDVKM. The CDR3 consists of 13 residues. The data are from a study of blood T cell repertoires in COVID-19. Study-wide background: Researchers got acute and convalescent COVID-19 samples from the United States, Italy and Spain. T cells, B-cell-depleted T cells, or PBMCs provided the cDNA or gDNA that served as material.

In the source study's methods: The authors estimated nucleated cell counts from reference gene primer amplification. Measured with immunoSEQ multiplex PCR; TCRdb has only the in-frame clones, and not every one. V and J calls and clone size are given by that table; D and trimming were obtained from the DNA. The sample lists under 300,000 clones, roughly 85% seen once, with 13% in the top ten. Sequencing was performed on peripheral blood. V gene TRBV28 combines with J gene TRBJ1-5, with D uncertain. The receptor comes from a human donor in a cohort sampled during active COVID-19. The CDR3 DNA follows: TGTGCCAGCAGTTCCCGCTCTTCAGTGGGAGATGTTTTT. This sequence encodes CASSSRSSVGDVF. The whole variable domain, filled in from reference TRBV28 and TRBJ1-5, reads DVKVTQSSRYLVKRTGEKVFLECVQDMDHENMFWYRQDPGLGLRLIYFSYDVKMKEKGDIPEGYSVSREKKERFSLILESASTNQTSMYLCASSSRSSVGDVFGDGTRLSIL.